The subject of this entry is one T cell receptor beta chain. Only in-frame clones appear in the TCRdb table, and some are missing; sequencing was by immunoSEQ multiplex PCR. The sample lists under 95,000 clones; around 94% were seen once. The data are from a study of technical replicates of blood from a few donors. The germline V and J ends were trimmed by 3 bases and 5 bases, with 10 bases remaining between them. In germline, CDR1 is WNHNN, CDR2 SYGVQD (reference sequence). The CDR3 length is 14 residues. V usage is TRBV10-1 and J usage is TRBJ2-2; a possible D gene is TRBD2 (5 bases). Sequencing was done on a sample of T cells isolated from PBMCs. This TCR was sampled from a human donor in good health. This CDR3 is CASSETGRTGELFF. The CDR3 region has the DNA TGCGCCAGCAGTGAAACGGGGAGAACCGGGGAGCTGTTTTTT.